Presented here are 26 T cell receptor beta chains from one specimen sequenced in a study of blood T cell repertoires in COVID-19. The assay was immunoSEQ multiplex PCR, and TCRdb's table has in-frame clones only and misses some. The table records 150,000 to 200,000 clones, 80% of them present only once. Sequenced sample: PBMCs or T cells enriched from blood (not recorded which). The source is a man aged 40-55 years who had recovered from COVID-19.

The CDR3 loop reads CASRVSVLFSYNEQFF. CDR3 DNA sequence: TGTGCCAGTAGGGTCTCTGTTCTATTCTCCTACAATGAGCAGTTCTTC. The V gene is TRBV19, the J gene TRBJ2-1; D is unresolved. V was clipped by 6 bases and J by 0 bases, with 15 bases between them. Germline V gene data show CDR1 as LNHDA and CDR2 as SQIVND (reference sequence). The CDR3 runs 16 residues.

In this sample, this clone turned up once. The gene calls are TRBV27 and TRBJ2-7; 7 nucleotides line up with TRBD1. The V gene end was trimmed by 3 bases and the J gene end by 9 bases; junction bases not matched to a gene: 5. The CDR3 is 12 residues long. Germline V CDR1 and CDR2: MNHEY, SMNVEV (reference sequence). The CDR3 nucleotides are TGTGCCAGCAGTTTCGACAGGGCCGTGCAGTACGTC. Protein: CASSFDRAVQYV.

This clone was observed once. V usage is TRBV28 and J usage is TRBJ1-2; 7 bases are shared with TRBD1. This CDR3 has 14 amino acids. V trimming: 3 bases; J trimming: 3 bases; junction bases outside the gene matches: 4. The germline gives CDR1 MDHEN, CDR2 SYDVKM. CDR3 region: CASSFHGTDYGYTF. The CDR3 DNA reads as TGTGCCAGCAGTTTTCACGGGACAGACTATGGCTACACCTTC.

The chain employs TRBV6-5 and TRBJ1-2; D uncertain. V shed 0 bases and J shed 4 bases, with 9 bases lying between them. The germline V gene has CDR1 MNHEY and CDR2 SVGAGI. The CDR3 has 14 amino acids. The CDR3 here is CASSYSGGSYGYTF. The DNA of the CDR3 is TGTGCCAGCAGTTACTCGGGAGGGTCCTATGGCTACACCTTC.

A remark on this clone: This CDR3 is also generated by other DNA sequences in the sample. This chain joins TRBV6-1 and TRBJ1-5; no clear D gene. Germline values: CDR1 MNHNS, CDR2 SASEGT. This CDR3 has 13 amino acids. The V end lost 3 bases, the J end lost 7 bases, and 10 bases lay between the germline ends. The CDR3 protein is CASSEILGQPQHF. In DNA form, the CDR3 reads TGTGCCAGCAGTGAGATTCTTGGCCAGCCCCAGCATTTT.

The V and J genes are TRBV7-2 and TRBJ2-5; 8 bases agree with TRBD2. CDR3 length: 14 amino acids. Germline V gene lookup returns CDR1 SGHTA and CDR2 FQGNSA. V dropped 7 bases and J dropped 4; count of bases not matched to a gene: 8. CDR3 sequence: CASTRGGAVETQYF. DNA for the CDR3: TGTGCCAGCACCCGGGGGGGGGCAGTAGAGACCCAGTACTTC.

This chain connects TRBV5-1 to TRBJ1-4; 12 nucleotides line up with TRBD1. V gave up 0 bases and J gave up 8 bases; unmatched junction bases: 11. The CDR3 totals 18 residues. Germline CDR1 SGHRS, CDR2 YFSETQ. This CDR3 is CASSLDGTGGLLNEKLFF. CDR3 coding DNA: TGCGCCAGCAGCTTGGATGGGACAGGGGGCCTACTTAACGAAAAACTGTTTTTT.

This chain links TRBV5-1 with TRBJ2-2; tentative D call: TRBD1 (5 bases). The CDR3 contains 15 residues. Germline-derived CDR1 and CDR2 are SGHRS and YFSETQ. The V gene lost 4 bases and the J gene lost 0 bases, with 10 bases spanning the gap. The CDR3: CASSIQASNTGELFF. The CDR3 DNA reads TGCGCCAGCAGCATACAGGCCTCGAACACCGGGGAGCTGTTTTTT.

In DNA, the CDR3 is TGTGCCAGCAGTTACGCCCAGGGGTTAAGCTACGAGCAGTACTTC. This gives the protein CASSYAQGLSYEQYF. V gene TRBV6-5 combines with J gene TRBJ2-7, with D perhaps TRBD1 (6 bases). CDR3 length: 15 amino acids. Trimming took off 2 bases at V and 3 bases at J, with 14 bases between the two ends. Germline CDR1 reads MNHEY; CDR2 reads SVGAGI.

The chain recombines TRBV10-1 with TRBJ1-1; D is possibly TRBD1 (5 bases). Germline V gives CDR1 WNHNN, CDR2 SYGVQD (reference sequence). V lost 3 bases and J 4 bases, leaving 15 bases between the germline ends. CDR3 length equals 15 residues. This CDR3 reads CASSEMTVGGTEAFF. In DNA, the CDR3 is TGCGCCAGCAGTGAAATGACAGTCGGGGGCACTGAAGCTTTCTTT.

The chain links TRBV6-1 to TRBJ2-4, with TRBD2 matching over 9 bases. Germline V gene lookup returns CDR1 MNHNS and CDR2 SASEGT. Unmatched junction bases numbered 5, after V lost 0 bases and J lost 2 bases. This CDR3 is built from 17 residues. CDR3 protein: CASSEAASGVSKNIQYF. CDR3 DNA sequence: TGTGCCAGCAGTGAAGCGGCTAGCGGGGTCTCCAAAAACATTCAGTACTTC.

This sequence joins TRBV6-5 and TRBJ2-1, with 10 bases matching TRBD1. After removal of 6 bases from V and 6 bases from J, the junction contained 5 bases not matched to a gene. The CDR3 covers 14 residues. Germline assignment: CDR1 MNHEY and CDR2 SVGAGI. As DNA, the CDR3 is TGTGCCAGCAGAGGACAGGGGGTTGTCAATGAGCAGTTCTTC. This gives the protein CASRGQGVVNEQFF.

CDR3 DNA sequence: TGTGCCAGCAGCTTGGTCCCCGGGTCCTCCTATGGCTACACCTTC. Protein product: CASSLVPGSSYGYTF. The chain couples TRBV5-6 to TRBJ1-2; D remains unclear. V lost 0 bases, J lost 4 bases, and 13 bases lay in between. The germline CDR1 and CDR2 sequences are SGHDT and YYEEEE. The CDR3 loop spans 15 amino acids.

The rearrangement uses TRBV6-5 and TRBJ2-5; 11 nucleotides agree with TRBD1. The CDR3 is 15 amino acids. CDR1 and CDR2 (germline): MNHEY, SVGAGI. Losses at the gene ends were 0 bases for V and 6 bases for J; bases not matched to a gene: 3. The CDR3 bases are TGTGCCAGCAGTTACTCCGGGACAGGGGGAAAGACCCAGTACTTC. It encodes CASSYSGTGGKTQYF.

Comments on this clone: The sample holds other DNA sequences that translate to the same CDR3. This chain joins TRBV5-1 and TRBJ2-1; 10 bases fit TRBD2. The CDR3 contains 14 residues. Germline V CDR1 and CDR2: SGHRS, YFSETQ. J lost 3 bases, V lost 5 bases, and 2 bases had no gene match. The CDR3 DNA follows: TGCGCCAGCAGTTCTAGCGGGGGCTACAATGAGCAGTTCTTC. Protein product: CASSSSGGYNEQFF.

This clone has more than one count but fewer than ten. This chain uses TRBV5-6 with TRBJ1-5; D is perhaps TRBD1 (6 bases). The length of the CDR3 is 16 residues. The V gene lost 4 bases and the J gene lost 2 bases, with 16 bases spanning the gap. Germline CDR1 and CDR2: SGHDT and YYEEEE. The CDR3 loop is CASSPGTGMGNQPQHF. CDR3 nucleotides: TGTGCCAGCAGCCCGGGAACAGGGATGGGCAATCAGCCCCAGCATTTT.

The chain uses TRBV2 and TRBJ2-2; tentatively, D is TRBD1 (5 bases). The CDR3 sequence is 14 residues long. V lost 2 bases, J lost 5 bases, and 9 bases lay in between. Germline-derived CDR1 and CDR2 are SNHLY and FYNNEI. Here the CDR3 DNA reads TGTGCCAGCAGTGAATGGGGCCCGACCGGGGAGCTGTTTTTT. Its translation is CASSEWGPTGELFF.

The V and J genes are TRBV11-2 and TRBJ2-3; TRBD2 might be the D (6 bases). The length of the CDR3 is 17 residues. Germline CDR1 and CDR2: SGHAT and FQNNGV. Trimming cost V 0 bases and J 2 bases, with 15 bases left between them. The CDR3 DNA reads as TGTGCCAGCAGCTTAGAGGGGGGTACGGGCTACACAGATACGCAGTATTTT. Encoded protein: CASSLEGGTGYTDTQYF.

V gene TRBV19 combines with J gene TRBJ1-1; D possibly corresponds to TRBD1 (6 bases). There are 14 residues in the CDR3. Germline-derived CDR1 and CDR2 are LNHDA and SQIVND (reference sequence). Trimming took off 5 bases at V and 4 bases at J, with 14 bases between the two ends. Here the CDR3 DNA reads TGTGCCAGTAGTCCACAGGGATATAGCACTGAAGCTTTCTTT. Translation gives CASSPQGYSTEAFF. The entire variable domain, with the rest obtained from reference TRBV19 and TRBJ1-1, is as follows: DGGITQSPKYLFRKEGQNVTLSCEQNLNHDAMYWYRQDPGQGLRLIYYSQIVNDFQKGDIAEGYSVSREKKESFPLTVTSAQKNPTAFYLCASSPQGYSTEAFFGQGTRLTVV.

The V call is TRBV9, the J call TRBJ2-3, with 7 bases fitting TRBD1. The germline V gene has CDR1 SGDLS and CDR2 YYNGEE. The CDR3 runs 14 residues. V gave up 0 bases and J gave up 3 bases; unmatched junction bases: 1. The CDR3 DNA follows: TGTGCCAGCAGCGTAGAACAGGGGACAGATACGCAGTATTTT. It specifies CASSVEQGTDTQYF. Full variable domain (rest looked up from reference TRBV9 and TRBJ2-3): DSGVTQTPKHLITATGQRVTLRCSPRSGDLSVYWYQQSLDQGLQFLIQYYNGEERAKGNILERFSAQQFPDLHSELNLSSLELGDSALYFCASSVEQGTDTQYFGPGTRLTVL.

This clone has just a few counts. The chain employs TRBV2 and TRBJ2-5; D may be TRBD1 (5 bases). Germline V lookup: CDR1 SNHLY, CDR2 FYNNEI. The CDR3 has 14 amino acids. V shed 3 bases and J shed 1 base, with 9 bases lying between them. The CDR3: CASSDRVGQETQYF. The CDR3 region has the DNA TGTGCCAGCAGTGACAGGGTCGGCCAAGAGACCCAGTACTTC.

The V gene is TRBV7-8, the J gene TRBJ2-3; 11 nucleotides agree with TRBD1. The CDR3 loop spans 16 amino acids. Per germline, CDR1 SGHVS and CDR2 FQNEAQ. V was pared by 0 bases and J by 8 bases, with 7 bases of the junction left unmatched. Here the CDR3 DNA reads TGTGCCAGCAGCTTAGCCGGGACAGGGGGAAAGAGTACGCAGTATTTT. Its protein product is CASSLAGTGGKSTQYF. The full variable domain, in which reference TRBV7-8 and TRBJ2-3 provide the parts outside the CDR3, is GAGVSQSPRYKVAKRGQDVALRCDPISGHVSLFWYQQALGQGPEFLTYFQNEAQLDKSGLPSDRFFAERPEGSVSTLKIQRTQQEDSAVYLCASSLAGTGGKSTQYFGPGTRLTVL.

This sequence joins TRBV6-5 and TRBJ1-1, with D tentatively TRBD1 (6 bases). Germline V gene lookup returns CDR1 MNHEY and CDR2 SVGAGI. Trimming removed 10 bases at V and 5 bases at J, with 11 bases between. The CDR3 runs to 11 residues. CDR3 loop: CATEGGTEAFF. CDR3 in DNA: TGTGCCACCGAAGGGGGTACTGAAGCTTTCTTT.

The V gene is TRBV19, the J gene TRBJ2-2, with 7 bases identical to TRBD1. Germline assignment: CDR1 LNHDA and CDR2 SQIVND (reference sequence). CDR3 length: 13 amino acids. V dropped 10 bases and J dropped 0; count of bases not matched to a gene: 2. DNA of the CDR3: TGTGCCACCCAGGGGGCGAACACCGGGGAGCTGTTTTTT. Translation: CATQGANTGELFF.

This CDR3 is CASSSSLQGEDTEAFF. The CDR3 nucleotides read TGTGCCAGCAGCTCGTCTCTACAGGGGGAGGACACTGAAGCTTTCTTT. This chain links TRBV7-6 with TRBJ1-1; 8 nucleotides line up with TRBD1. CDR1 is SGHVS and CDR2 is FNYEAQ in the germline V gene. V trimming: 4 bases; J trimming: 3 bases; junction bases outside the gene matches: 10. The CDR3 has 16 residues.

The J gene is TRBJ1-2, the V gene TRBV5-8; no clear D. The CDR3 consists of 14 residues. The V end lost 7 bases, the J end lost 0 bases, and 13 bases lay between the germline ends. Germline V gene data show CDR1 as SGHTS and CDR2 as YDEGEE. CDR3 in amino acids: CASSTDYSNYGYTF. DNA of the CDR3: TGTGCCAGCTCCACAGACTATTCTAACTATGGCTACACCTTC.